This entry describes one T cell receptor beta chain. Antigen specificity is unknown. This specimen belongs to a study of shared clonotypes between healthy human individuals. Study details: Donors were two women and three men aged 18 to 49. For every donor, three CD4 naive, three CD4 memory, two CD8 naive and one CD8 memory plates were used. Study-level points and caveats: Among the subsets, naive ones generally showed larger estimated richness than memory ones. Apart from blood, nothing was sampled; tissue repertoires likely differ.

Sequencing used immunoSEQ multiplex PCR; TCRdb keeps in-frame clones, though not all of them. The sample shows approximately 2,300,000 clones, around 93% of them seen only once. The CDR3 has 17 amino acids. The clonotype was recovered from a man younger than 35 in good health. Some clones in this sample may be carry-over from other donors' samples. The chain carries TRBV7-5 and TRBJ2-5; TRBD1 is the table's D call, not checked against the DNA. TRBV7-5 is a listed pseudogene. The sample taken for sequencing was naive CD4+ T cells from PBMCs. Subset specified: CD45RA+ positively selected. CDR3 DNA sequence: TGTGTCAGAAGCCTGATTTTGACAGGGTGCTTGATAAAGACCCAGTACTTC. Protein product: CVRSLILTGCLIKTQYF.